This T cell receptor (beta chain) stems from a study of CD8 T cells in ankylosing spondylitis (dated by TCRdb to about 2017). A note on the overall study: T cell receptor beta repertoires were profiled in healthy donors and ankylosing spondylitis patients so that disease-linked TCR variants could be found. Peripheral blood samples were taken, and synovial fluid was additionally collected from ankylosing spondylitis patients. The full study cohort was made up of approximately 27 ankylosing spondylitis patients and more than 90 healthy donors.

The CDR3 runs 15 residues from the cysteine to the phenylalanine. Only the CDR3 portion is preserved as DNA: 45 bases, with reading frame beginning at the first base. Between the V and J ends, shortened by 6 bases and 1 base respectively, the junction contains 16 bases. Sequences ENHRY (CDR1) and SYGVKD (CDR2) are obtained from the germline V gene. This clonotype occurred many times. Its antigen is currently not known. Per-base qualities were not stored, and no clone one base away is much larger. Overall study results and their limits: A TCR beta motif of several highly homologous amino acid variants appeared characteristic of blood from ankylosing spondylitis patients. The disease-linked clones showed a CD8+ phenotype and occurred at relatively low frequencies in peripheral blood. Some motif variants were previously reported in synovial fluid and blood of reactive arthritis patients, suggesting common disease-initiation mechanisms. According to the report, matched synovial fluid samples from ankylosing spondylitis patients were significantly enriched for the disease-linked clones.

The reads were generated on an Illumina HiSeq 2500. TCR beta libraries were prepared by quantitative 5'-RACE with molecular barcodes. The original methods were these. Disease-linked TCR variants were identified with a new computational method built on a probabilistic model of VDJ rearrangement. The raw public data were reprocessed by TCRdb itself: fastp quality trimming at Q25, MiXCR clonotype calling, in-frame beta chains only. Rows matching on CDR3 protein sequence are summarized as one entry with the most common DNA and genes. These V and J calls rely on TCRdb rather than the paper's analysis. The sample table contains 130,000 or so distinct CDR3 sequences; only one count was recorded for roughly 6.6% of them. The ten largest clones represent 9% to 15% of the sample.

The chain is assembled from TRBV10-3 and TRBJ2-7; the D gene may be TRBD1 or TRBD2, since each aligns over 7 bases. The clonotype comes from a male donor with ankylosing spondylitis or in good health (not recorded which). Sequenced material: blood, either unsorted or a sorted T cell fraction (not recorded which). The nucleotide sequence is given as TGTGCCATCAGCGACCAGGGGGGGCCTTCCTACGAGCAGTACTTC. Its translation is CAISDQGGPSYEQYF.